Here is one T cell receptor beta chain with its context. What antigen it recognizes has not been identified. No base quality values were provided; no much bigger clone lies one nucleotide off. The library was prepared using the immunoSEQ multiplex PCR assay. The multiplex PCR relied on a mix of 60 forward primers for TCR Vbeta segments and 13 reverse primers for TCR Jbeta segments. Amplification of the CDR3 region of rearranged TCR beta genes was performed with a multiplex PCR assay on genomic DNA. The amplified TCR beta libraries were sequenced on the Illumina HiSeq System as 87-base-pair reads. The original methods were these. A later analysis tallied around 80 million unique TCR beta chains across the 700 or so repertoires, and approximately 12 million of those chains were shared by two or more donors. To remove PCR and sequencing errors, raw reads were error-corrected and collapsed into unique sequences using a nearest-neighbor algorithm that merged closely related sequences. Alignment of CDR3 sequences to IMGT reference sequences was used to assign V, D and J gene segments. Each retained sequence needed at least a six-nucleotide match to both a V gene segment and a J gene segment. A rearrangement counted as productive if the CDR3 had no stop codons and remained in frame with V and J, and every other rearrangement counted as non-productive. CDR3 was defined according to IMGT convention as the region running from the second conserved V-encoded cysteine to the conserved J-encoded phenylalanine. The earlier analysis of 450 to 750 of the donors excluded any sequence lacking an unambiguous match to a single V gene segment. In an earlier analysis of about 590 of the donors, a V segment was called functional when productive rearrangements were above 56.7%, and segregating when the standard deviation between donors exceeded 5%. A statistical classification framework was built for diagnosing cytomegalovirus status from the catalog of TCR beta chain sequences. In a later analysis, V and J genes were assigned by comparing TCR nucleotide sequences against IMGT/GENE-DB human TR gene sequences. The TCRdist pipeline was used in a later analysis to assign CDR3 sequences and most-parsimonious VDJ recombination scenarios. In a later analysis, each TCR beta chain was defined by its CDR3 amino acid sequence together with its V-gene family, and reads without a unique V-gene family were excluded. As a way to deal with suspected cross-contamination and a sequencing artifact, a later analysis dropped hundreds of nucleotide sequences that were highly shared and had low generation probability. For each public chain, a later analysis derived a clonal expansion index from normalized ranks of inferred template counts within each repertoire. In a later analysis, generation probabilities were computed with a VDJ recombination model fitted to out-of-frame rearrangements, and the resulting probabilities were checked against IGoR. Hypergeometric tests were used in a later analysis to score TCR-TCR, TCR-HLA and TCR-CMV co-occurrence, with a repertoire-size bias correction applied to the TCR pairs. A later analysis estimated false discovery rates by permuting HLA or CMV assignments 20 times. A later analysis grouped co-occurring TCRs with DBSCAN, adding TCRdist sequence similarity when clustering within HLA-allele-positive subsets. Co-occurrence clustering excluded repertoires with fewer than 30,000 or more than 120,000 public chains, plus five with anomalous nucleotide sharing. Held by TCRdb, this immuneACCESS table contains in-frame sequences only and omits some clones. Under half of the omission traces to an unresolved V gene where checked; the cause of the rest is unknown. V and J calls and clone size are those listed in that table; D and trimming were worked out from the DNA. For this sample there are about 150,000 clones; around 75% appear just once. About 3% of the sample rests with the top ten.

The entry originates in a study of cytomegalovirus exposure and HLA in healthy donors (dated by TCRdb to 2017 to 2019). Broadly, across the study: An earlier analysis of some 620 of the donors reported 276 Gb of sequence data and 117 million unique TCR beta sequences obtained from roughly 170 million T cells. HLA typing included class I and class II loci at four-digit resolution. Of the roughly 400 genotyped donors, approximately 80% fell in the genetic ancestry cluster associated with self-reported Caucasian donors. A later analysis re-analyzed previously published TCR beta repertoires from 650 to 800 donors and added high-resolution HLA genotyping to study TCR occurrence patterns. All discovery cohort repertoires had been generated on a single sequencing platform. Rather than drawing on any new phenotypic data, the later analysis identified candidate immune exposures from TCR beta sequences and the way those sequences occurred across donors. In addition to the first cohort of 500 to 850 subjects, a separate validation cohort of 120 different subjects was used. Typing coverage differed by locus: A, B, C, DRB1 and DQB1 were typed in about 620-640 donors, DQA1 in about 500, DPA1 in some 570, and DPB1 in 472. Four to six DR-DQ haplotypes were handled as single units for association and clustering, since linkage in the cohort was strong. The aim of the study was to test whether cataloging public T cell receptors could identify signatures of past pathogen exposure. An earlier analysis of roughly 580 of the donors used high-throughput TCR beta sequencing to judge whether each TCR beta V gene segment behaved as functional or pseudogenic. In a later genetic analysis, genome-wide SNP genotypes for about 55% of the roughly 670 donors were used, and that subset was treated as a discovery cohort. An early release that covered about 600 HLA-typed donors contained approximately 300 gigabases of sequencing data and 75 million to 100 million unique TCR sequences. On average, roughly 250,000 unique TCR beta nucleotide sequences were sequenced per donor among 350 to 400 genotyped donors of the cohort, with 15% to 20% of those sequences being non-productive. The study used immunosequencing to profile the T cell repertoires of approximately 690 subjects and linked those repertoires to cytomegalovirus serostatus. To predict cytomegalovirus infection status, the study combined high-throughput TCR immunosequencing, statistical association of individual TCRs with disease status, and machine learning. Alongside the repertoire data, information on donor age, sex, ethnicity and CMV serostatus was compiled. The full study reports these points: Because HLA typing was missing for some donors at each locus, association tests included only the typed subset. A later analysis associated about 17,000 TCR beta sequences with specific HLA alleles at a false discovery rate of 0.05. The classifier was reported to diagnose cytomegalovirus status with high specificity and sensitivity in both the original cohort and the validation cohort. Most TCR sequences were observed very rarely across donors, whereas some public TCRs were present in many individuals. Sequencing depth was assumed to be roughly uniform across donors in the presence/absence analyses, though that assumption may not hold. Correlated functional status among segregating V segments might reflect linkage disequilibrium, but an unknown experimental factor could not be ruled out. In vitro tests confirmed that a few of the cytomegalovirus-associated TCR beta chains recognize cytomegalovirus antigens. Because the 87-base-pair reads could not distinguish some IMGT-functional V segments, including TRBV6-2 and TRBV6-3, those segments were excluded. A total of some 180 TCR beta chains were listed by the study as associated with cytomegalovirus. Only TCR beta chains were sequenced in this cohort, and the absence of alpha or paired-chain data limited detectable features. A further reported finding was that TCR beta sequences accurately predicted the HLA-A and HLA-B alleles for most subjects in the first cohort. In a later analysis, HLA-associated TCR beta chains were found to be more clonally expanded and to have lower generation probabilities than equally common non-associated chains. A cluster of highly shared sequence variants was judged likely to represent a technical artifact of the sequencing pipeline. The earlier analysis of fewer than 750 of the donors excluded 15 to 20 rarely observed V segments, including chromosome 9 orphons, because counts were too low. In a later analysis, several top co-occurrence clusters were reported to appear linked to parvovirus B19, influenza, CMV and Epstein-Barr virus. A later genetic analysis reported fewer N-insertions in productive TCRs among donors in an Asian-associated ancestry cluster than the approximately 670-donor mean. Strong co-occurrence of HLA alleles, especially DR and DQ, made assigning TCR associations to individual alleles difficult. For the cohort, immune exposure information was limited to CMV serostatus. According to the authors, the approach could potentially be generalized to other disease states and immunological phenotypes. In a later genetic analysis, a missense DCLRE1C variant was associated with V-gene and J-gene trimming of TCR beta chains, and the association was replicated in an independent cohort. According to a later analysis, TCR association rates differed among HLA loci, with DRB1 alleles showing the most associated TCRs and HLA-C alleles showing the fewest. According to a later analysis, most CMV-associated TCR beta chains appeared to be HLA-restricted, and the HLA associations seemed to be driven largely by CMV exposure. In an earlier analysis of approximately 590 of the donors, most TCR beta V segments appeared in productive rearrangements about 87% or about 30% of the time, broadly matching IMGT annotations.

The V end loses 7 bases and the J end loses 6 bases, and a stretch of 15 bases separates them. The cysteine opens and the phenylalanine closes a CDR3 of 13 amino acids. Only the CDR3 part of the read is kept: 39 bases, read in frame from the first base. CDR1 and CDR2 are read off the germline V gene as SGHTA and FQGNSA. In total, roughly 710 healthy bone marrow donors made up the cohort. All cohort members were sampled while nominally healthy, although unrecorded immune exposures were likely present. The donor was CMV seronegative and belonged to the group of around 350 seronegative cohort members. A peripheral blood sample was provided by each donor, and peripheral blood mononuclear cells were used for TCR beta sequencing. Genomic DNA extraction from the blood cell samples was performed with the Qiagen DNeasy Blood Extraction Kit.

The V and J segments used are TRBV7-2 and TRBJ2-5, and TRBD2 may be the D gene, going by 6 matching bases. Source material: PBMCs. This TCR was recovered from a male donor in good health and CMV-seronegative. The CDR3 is CASTRDLGKTQYF. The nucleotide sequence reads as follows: TGTGCCAGCACCCGGGACTTGGGGAAGACCCAGTACTTC.